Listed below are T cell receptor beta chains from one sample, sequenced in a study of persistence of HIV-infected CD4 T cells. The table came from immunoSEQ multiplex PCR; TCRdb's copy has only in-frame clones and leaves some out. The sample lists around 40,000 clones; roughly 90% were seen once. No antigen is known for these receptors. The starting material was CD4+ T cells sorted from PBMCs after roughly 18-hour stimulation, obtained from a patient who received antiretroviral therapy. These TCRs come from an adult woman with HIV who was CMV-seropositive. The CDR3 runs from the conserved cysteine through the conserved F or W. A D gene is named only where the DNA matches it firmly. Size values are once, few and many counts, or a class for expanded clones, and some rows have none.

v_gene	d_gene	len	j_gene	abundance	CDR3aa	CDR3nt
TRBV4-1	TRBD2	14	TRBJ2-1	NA	CASSLAGAGREQFF	TGCGCCAGCAGCCTAGCGGGGGCCGGCCGCGAGCAGTTCTTC
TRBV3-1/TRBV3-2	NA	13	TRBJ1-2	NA	CASSFGRNYGYTF	TGTGCCAGCAGCTTTGGACGGAATTATGGCTACACCTTC
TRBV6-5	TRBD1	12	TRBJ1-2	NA	CASSPNLGTDTF	TGTGCCAGCAGTCCCAACTTGGGGACAGATACCTTC
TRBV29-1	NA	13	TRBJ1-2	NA	CSVQRGGFDGYTF	TGCAGCGTTCAACGAGGGGGTTTCGATGGCTACACCTTC
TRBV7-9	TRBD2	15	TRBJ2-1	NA	CASSLALAGGPEQFF	TGTGCCAGCAGCTTAGCTCTAGCGGGGGGGCCTGAGCAGTTCTTC
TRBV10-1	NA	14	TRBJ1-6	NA	CASSAERGNSPLHF	TGCGCCAGCAGTGCGGAGCGGGGCAATTCACCCCTCCACTTT
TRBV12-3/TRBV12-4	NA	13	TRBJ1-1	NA	CASSSPPNTEAFF	TGTGCCAGCAGTTCCCCTCCTAACACTGAAGCTTTCTTT
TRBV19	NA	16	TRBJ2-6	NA	CASSIDWPSGANVLTF	TGTGCCAGTAGTATCGACTGGCCCTCTGGGGCCAACGTCCTGACTTTC
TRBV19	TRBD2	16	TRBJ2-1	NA	CASSAQTHGGADEQFF	TGTGCCAGTAGTGCTCAGACCCACGGGGGGGCGGATGAGCAGTTCTTC
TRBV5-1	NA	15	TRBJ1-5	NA	CASSLSGGGYQPQHF	TGCGCCAGCAGCTTGTCCGGCGGGGGTTATCAGCCCCAGCATTTT
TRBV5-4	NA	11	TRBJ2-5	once	CASSSPETQYF	TGTGCCAGCAGCTCACCGGAGACCCAGTACTTC
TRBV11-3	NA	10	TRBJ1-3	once	CASSWGGLNF	TGTGCCAGCAGCTGGGGAGGTCTTAATTTT
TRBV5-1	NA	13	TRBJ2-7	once	CASSVTPPYEQYF	TGCGCCAGCAGCGTAACTCCCCCCTACGAGCAGTACTTC
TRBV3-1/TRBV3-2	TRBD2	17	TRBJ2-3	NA	CASSQDGLALGTDTQYF	TGTGCCAGCAGCCAAGACGGACTAGCGCTAGGCACAGATACGCAGTATTTT
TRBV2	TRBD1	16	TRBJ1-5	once	CASSLLQGAPNQPQHF	TGTGCCAGCAGTTTGCTACAGGGGGCCCCCAATCAGCCCCAGCATTTT
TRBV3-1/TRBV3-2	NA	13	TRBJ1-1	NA	CASSQVGNTEAFF	TGTGCCAGCAGCCAAGTGGGGAACACTGAAGCTTTCTTT
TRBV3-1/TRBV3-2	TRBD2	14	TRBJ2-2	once	CASSRGGGTGELFF	TGTGCCAGCAGCCGCGGCGGGGGCACCGGGGAGCTGTTTTTT
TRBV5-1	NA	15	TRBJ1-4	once	CASSQGGGRGEKLFF	TGCGCCAGCAGCCAAGGAGGGGGGCGAGGTGAAAAACTGTTTTTT
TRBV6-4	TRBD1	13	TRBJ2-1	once	CATRQGENNEQFF	TGTGCCACGCGACAGGGGGAGAACAATGAGCAGTTCTTC
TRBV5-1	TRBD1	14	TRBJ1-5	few	CASSSGQQGQPQHF	TGCGCCAGCAGCTCGGGACAGCAGGGCCAGCCCCAGCATTTT
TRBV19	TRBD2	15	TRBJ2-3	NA	CATLEDLGGTDTQYF	TGTGCCACCCTGGAGGACCTGGGGGGGACAGATACGCAGTATTTT
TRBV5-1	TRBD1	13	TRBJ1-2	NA	CASSLQGDYGYTF	TGCGCCAGCAGCTTACAGGGGGACTATGGCTACACCTTC
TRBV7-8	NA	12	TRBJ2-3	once	CASSLVSETQYF	TGTGCCAGCAGCTTAGTTTCCGAGACGCAGTATTTT
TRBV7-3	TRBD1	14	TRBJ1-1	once	CASSLNRGTTEAFF	TGTGCCAGCAGCTTAAACAGGGGTACCACTGAAGCTTTCTTT
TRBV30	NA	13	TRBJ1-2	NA	CAWRAGLTDGYTF	TGTGCCTGGAGGGCGGGTCTTACGGATGGCTACACCTTC
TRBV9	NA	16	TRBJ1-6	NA	CASSVEGRERLTPLHF	TGTGCCAGCAGCGTTGAGGGCAGGGAGAGATTGACACCCCTCCACTTT
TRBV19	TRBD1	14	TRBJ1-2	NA	CASSSPGTGFDYTF	TGTGCCAGTAGTTCGCCCGGGACAGGCTTTGACTACACCTTC
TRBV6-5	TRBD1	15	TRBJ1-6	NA	CASNRDRPRNSPLHF	TGTGCCAGCAACCGGGACAGGCCGAGGAATTCACCCCTCCACTTT
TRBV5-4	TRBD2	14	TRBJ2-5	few	CAGSAGGLPETQYF	TGTGCCGGATCAGCGGGGGGCCTGCCAGAGACCCAGTACTTC
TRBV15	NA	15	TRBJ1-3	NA	CATSITANSGNTIYF	TGTGCCACCAGCATTACAGCCAACTCTGGAAACACCATATATTTT
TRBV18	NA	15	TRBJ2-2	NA	CASSPLGVNTGELFF	TGTGCCAGCTCACCACTCGGTGTGAACACCGGGGAGCTGTTTTTT
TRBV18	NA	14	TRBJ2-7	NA	CASSPEHFSYEQYF	TGTGCCAGCTCACCAGAACATTTCTCCTACGAGCAGTACTTC
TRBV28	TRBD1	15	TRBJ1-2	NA	CASSGQGATNYGYTF	TGTGCCAGCAGCGGACAGGGGGCGACTAACTATGGCTACACCTTC
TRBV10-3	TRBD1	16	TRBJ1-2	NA	CAISEAGQGEAGGYTF	TGTGCCATCAGTGAGGCCGGACAGGGGGAGGCAGGTGGCTACACCTTC
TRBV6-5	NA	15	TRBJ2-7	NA	CASSPTAGQREEQYF	TGTGCCAGCAGCCCAACCGCGGGACAGCGAGAGGAGCAGTACTTC
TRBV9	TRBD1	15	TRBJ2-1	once	CASSVEGQGWDEQFF	TGTGCCAGCAGCGTAGAGGGACAGGGGTGGGATGAGCAGTTCTTC
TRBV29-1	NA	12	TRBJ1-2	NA	CSVEGNSYGYTF	TGCAGCGTCGAGGGCAATTCCTATGGCTACACCTTC
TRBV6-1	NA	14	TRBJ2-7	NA	CASSEALPVYEQYF	TGTGCCAGCAGTGAAGCGCTTCCGGTCTACGAGCAGTACTTC
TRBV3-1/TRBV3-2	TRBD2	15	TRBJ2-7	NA	CASSPPGRASYEQYF	TGTGCCAGCAGCCCACCAGGGAGGGCGTCCTACGAGCAGTACTTC
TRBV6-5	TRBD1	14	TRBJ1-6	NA	CASRGDSQNSPLHF	TGTGCCAGCAGGGGGGACAGCCAAAATTCACCCCTCCACTTT
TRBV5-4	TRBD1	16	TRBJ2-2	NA	CASSRTGRGNTGELFF	TGTGCCAGCAGCAGGACAGGCCGGGGTAACACCGGGGAGCTGTTTTTT
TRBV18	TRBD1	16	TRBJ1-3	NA	CASSTGQGASGNTIYF	TGTGCCAGCTCAACGGGACAGGGGGCCTCTGGAAACACCATATATTTT
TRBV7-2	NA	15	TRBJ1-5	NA	CASSFAGRVGQPQHF	TGTGCCAGCAGCTTTGCGGGCAGGGTCGGGCAGCCCCAGCATTTT
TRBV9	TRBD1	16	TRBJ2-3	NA	CASSVGDRGLADTQYF	TGTGCCAGCAGCGTGGGCGACAGGGGGCTTGCAGATACGCAGTATTTT
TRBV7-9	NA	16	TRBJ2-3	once	CASSLNWRGDTDTQYF	TGTGCCAGCAGCTTAAACTGGCGGGGAGACACAGATACGCAGTATTTT
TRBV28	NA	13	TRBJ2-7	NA	CASSRDNLGEQYF	TGTGCCAGCAGTCGGGACAACCTGGGCGAGCAGTACTTC
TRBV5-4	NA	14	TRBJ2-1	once	CASSPRLFYNEQFF	TGTGCCAGCAGCCCCCGACTATTTTACAATGAGCAGTTCTTC
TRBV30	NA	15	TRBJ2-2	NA	CAWSVGLLDTGELFF	TGTGCCTGGAGTGTAGGCCTCTTGGACACCGGGGAGCTGTTTTTT
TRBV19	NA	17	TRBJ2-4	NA	CASSTIQGLADKNIQYF	TGTGCCAGTAGTACTATACAGGGCCTCGCGGACAAAAACATTCAGTACTTC
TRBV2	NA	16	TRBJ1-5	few	CASSQAGRFSNQPQHF	TGTGCCAGCAGTCAAGCGGGGAGATTTAGCAATCAGCCCCAGCATTTT
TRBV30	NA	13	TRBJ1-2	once	CAWRRQNNYGYTF	TGTGCCTGGAGAAGGCAGAATAACTATGGCTACACCTTC
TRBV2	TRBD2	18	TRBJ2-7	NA	CASSEARLAGGLRYEQYF	TGTGCCAGCAGTGAAGCGAGACTAGCGGGGGGGCTTCGGTACGAGCAGTACTTC
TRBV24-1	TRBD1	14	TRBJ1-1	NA	CATRTGTGKAEAFF	TGTGCCACCAGAACCGGGACAGGGAAGGCTGAAGCTTTCTTT
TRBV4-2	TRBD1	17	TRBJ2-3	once	CASSQGGTGRITDTQYF	TGTGCCAGCAGCCAAGGAGGGACAGGGAGAATCACAGATACGCAGTATTTT
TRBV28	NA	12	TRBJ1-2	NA	CASHTVNYGYTF	TGTGCCAGCCACACGGTTAACTATGGCTACACCTTC
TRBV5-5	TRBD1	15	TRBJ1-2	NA	CASSLDRGALKGYTF	TGTGCCAGCAGCTTGGACAGGGGGGCTCTGAAGGGCTACACTTTC
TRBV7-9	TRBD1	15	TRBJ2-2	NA	CASSPWTGNNGELFF	TGTGCCAGCAGCCCTTGGACAGGGAATAACGGGGAGCTGTTTTTT